This T cell receptor (beta chain) was retrieved from a study of T cells after yellow fever vaccination. Germline CDR1 is SGHRS and CDR2 is YFSETQ. V dropped 3 bases and J dropped 7 bases, with 11 bases sitting between them. The CDR3 is made up of 13 amino acids. One entry per CDR3 protein results from TCRdb running MiXCR on the 5' RACE reads. The sample lists just under 600,000 distinct CDR3 sequences, 13% occurring once. Only a few counts were recorded for this clonotype. The V gene is TRBV5-1, the J gene TRBJ1-5, with a weak D call TRBD1 (5 bases). The sequencing used PBMCs, collected on the day of the yellow fever booster vaccination. The sequence came from a man aged 25 to 40 who received the YFV17D yellow fever vaccine. In DNA, the CDR3 is TGCGCCAGCAGCTCCAGGGTTGGGCAGCCCCAGCATTTT. Protein: CASSSRVGQPQHF.